These 9 T cell receptor beta chains share one sample of origin, sequenced in a study of T cell responses to AZD1222 COVID-19 vaccine. This table comes from immunoSEQ multiplex PCR, and its TCRdb copy is limited to in-frame clones, with some not included. Of 200,000 or so clones in the sample, around 89% were seen once. Source: peripheral blood, taken on day 0 of AZD1222 vaccination. The receptor set was obtained from an adult in good health.

The chain joins TRBV12-3 or TRBV12-4 to TRBJ2-7, with 8 bases that match TRBD1. The CDR3 totals 13 residues. V shed 4 bases, J shed 7 bases, and the junction held 6 bases outside the gene matches. CDR3 in amino acids: CASSWDRPKEQYF. DNA for the CDR3: TGTGCCAGCAGTTGGGACAGGCCTAAGGAGCAGTACTTC.

This clone showed up just once. This chain links TRBV5-4 with TRBJ1-2; a weak D match, TRBD1 (6 bases). CDR3 length: 15 residues. The germline V and J ends were trimmed by 4 bases and 3 bases, with 16 bases remaining between them. Germline V lookup: CDR1 SGHNT, CDR2 YYREEE (reference sequence). In DNA form, the CDR3 reads TGTGCCAGCAGCCGGGGGGCGCCAGGCCACTATGGCTACACCTTC. Translated: CASSRGAPGHYGYTF.

This clone appeared once. This rearrangement joins TRBV6-1 to TRBJ1-3, with D unclear. V was clipped by 1 base and J by 0 bases, with 4 bases between them. This CDR3 region has 14 residues. Germline values: CDR1 MNHNS, CDR2 SASEGT. The CDR3 DNA reads TGTGCCAGCAGTGAAGAGTACTCTGGAAACACCATATATTTT. It translates to CASSEEYSGNTIYF.

This rearrangement joins TRBV5-1 to TRBJ1-1; TRBD1 matches 7 bases. CDR3 length: 15 amino acids. In germline, CDR1 is SGHRS, CDR2 YFSETQ. V lost 4 bases, J lost 1 base, and 7 bases stayed unmatched. CDR3 nucleotides: TGCGCCAGCAGCCAGACGACAGGGACGAACACTGAAGCTTTCTTT. It yields the protein CASSQTTGTNTEAFF.

This chain connects TRBV5-1 to TRBJ2-7; 7 nucleotides line up with TRBD1. The germline V gene encodes CDR1 SGHRS and CDR2 YFSETQ. The CDR3 length is 14 residues. The trim removed 4 bases at V and 3 bases at J, leaving 7 bases unmatched. The CDR3 bases are TGCGCCAGCAGCCTTCGACAGGGCTTCTACGAGCAGTACTTC. Translated: CASSLRQGFYEQYF.

The CDR3 DNA is TGTGCCAGCAGTTCAGGACAGGGGACCTACGAGCAGTACTTC. It encodes CASSSGQGTYEQYF. The gene calls are TRBV7-2 and TRBJ2-7, with 9 bases fitting TRBD1. V trimming: 6 bases; J trimming: 2 bases; junction bases outside the gene matches: 5. This CDR3 comprises 14 residues. Per the germline V gene, CDR1 is SGHTA and CDR2 is FQGNSA.

The rearrangement links TRBV24-1 to TRBJ2-1; possible D gene TRBD2, 5 bases. This CDR3 contains 11 residues. Germline V gene data show CDR1 as KGHDR and CDR2 as SFDVKD. Trimming removed 4 bases from V and 12 bases from J, with 9 bases in between. CDR3 residues: CATSDRDRQFF. CDR3 nucleotides: TGTGCCACCAGTGACCGGGATAGGCAGTTCTTC.

This clone was seen a handful of times. The chain joins TRBV7-9 to TRBJ2-4; either TRBD1 or TRBD2 may fit D (5 bases each). The CDR3 runs 16 residues. With 1 base removed from V and 2 bases from J, the gap between germline ends came to 12 bases. From germline, CDR1 is SEHNR and CDR2 FQNEAQ (reference sequence). The CDR3 DNA follows: TGTGCCAGCAGCTTAGAGTTGGGGGTCCCCAAAAACATTCAGTACTTC. Protein product: CASSLELGVPKNIQYF.

The chain carries TRBV18 and TRBJ2-7; 7 positions match TRBD1. Germline loops: CDR1 KGHSH, CDR2 LQKENI. Trimming cost V 3 bases and J 0 bases; bases outside gene matches: 5. The CDR3 sequence is 15 residues long. CDR3 nucleotides: TGTGCCAGCTCACCTAGACAGGGAAGCTCCTACGAGCAGTACTTC. Protein product: CASSPRQGSSYEQYF.